A selection of T cell receptor beta chains follows, all from one sample in a study of cytomegalovirus exposure and HLA in healthy donors. Only in-frame clones appear in the TCRdb table, and some are missing; sequencing was by immunoSEQ multiplex PCR. The sample yields about 93,000 clones, 70% to 85% seen once. Sequenced sample: PBMCs. These receptors originate from a man aged 50 to 60 in good health and CMV-seronegative. Both conserved end residues are part of each CDR3. The D gene is left open where the match is weak. Size tells how often a clone was seen (once, few, many) or the class of an expanded clone, and some rows leave it out.

v_gene: TRBV6-5; j_gene: TRBJ1-6; d_gene: TRBD1; abundance: -; CDR3nt: TGTGCCAGCAAGGGGGCAGGATATAATTCACCCCTCCACTTT; CDR3aa: CASKGAGYNSPLHF
v_gene: TRBV2; j_gene: TRBJ1-1; d_gene: -; abundance: -; CDR3nt: TGTGCCAGCAGCCCTAACACTGAAGCTTTCTTT; CDR3aa: CASSPNTEAFF
v_gene: TRBV11-2; j_gene: TRBJ1-3; d_gene: -; abundance: -; CDR3nt: TGTGCCAGCAGCTTAGATAAGTTCGGGCAGGGGCGAGGAAACACCATATATTTT; CDR3aa: CASSLDKFGQGRGNTIYF
v_gene: TRBV6-1; j_gene: TRBJ1-2; d_gene: TRBD1; abundance: -; CDR3nt: TGTGCCAGCAGTGAAAAACTAAGGGTGGAGGGGGCTGGCTACACCTTC; CDR3aa: CASSEKLRVEGAGYTF
v_gene: TRBV18; j_gene: TRBJ2-1; d_gene: -; abundance: -; CDR3nt: TGTGCCAGCTCACCCCCTGGGGCGCCCCAGCAGTTCTTC; CDR3aa: CASSPPGAPQQFF
v_gene: TRBV18; j_gene: TRBJ2-7; d_gene: TRBD1; abundance: -; CDR3nt: TGTGCCAGCTCACCCCAAGATATAGGGACAGGGGGACCTTACGAGCAGTACTTC; CDR3aa: CASSPQDIGTGGPYEQYF
v_gene: TRBV6-1; j_gene: TRBJ1-1; d_gene: -; abundance: few; CDR3nt: TGTGCCAGCAGTCAGGGCCGGACTGAAGCTTTCTTT; CDR3aa: CASSQGRTEAFF
v_gene: TRBV7-9; j_gene: TRBJ2-7; d_gene: TRBD1; abundance: -; CDR3nt: TGTGCCAGCAGCTCCTGGGGACAGCGGAGCTCCTACGAGCAGTACTTC; CDR3aa: CASSSWGQRSSYEQYF
v_gene: TRBV28; j_gene: TRBJ2-1; d_gene: -; abundance: -; CDR3nt: TGTGCCAGCAGGTCACCCGGGGTGGGTGGGGGAGGGCAGTTCTTC; CDR3aa: CASRSPGVGGGGQFF
v_gene: TRBV18; j_gene: TRBJ1-4; d_gene: TRBD1; abundance: -; CDR3nt: TGTGCCAGCTCACCCAATACAGGGGCAGCCTTTAATGAAAAACTGTTTTTT; CDR3aa: CASSPNTGAAFNEKLFF
v_gene: TRBV9; j_gene: TRBJ2-3; d_gene: -; abundance: -; CDR3nt: TGTGCCAGCAGCGTACGGGCAGATACGCAGTATTTT; CDR3aa: CASSVRADTQYF
v_gene: TRBV10-2; j_gene: TRBJ2-7; d_gene: TRBD1; abundance: -; CDR3nt: TGCGCCAGCACCGGGACAGGGGTCACGGGGGAGCAGTACTTC; CDR3aa: CASTGTGVTGEQYF
v_gene: TRBV7-9; j_gene: TRBJ2-1; d_gene: TRBD2; abundance: -; CDR3nt: TGTGCCAGCAGCACCAGCAGCGGGAGGCCAAGCTCCTACAATGAGCAGTTCTTC; CDR3aa: CASSTSSGRPSSYNEQFF
v_gene: TRBV5-8; j_gene: TRBJ2-2; d_gene: TRBD1; abundance: -; CDR3nt: TGTGCCACCATGGACAGGCGAGGCGCCGGGGAGCTGTTTTTT; CDR3aa: CATMDRRGAGELFF